The T cell receptor beta chain under discussion was sequenced for a study of cytomegalovirus exposure and HLA in healthy donors. Amplification used 60 Vbeta primers and 13 Jbeta primers. Assay: immunoSEQ multiplex PCR; the TCRdb copy retains only in-frame clones and omits some. Of 55,000 to 70,000 clones in the sample, 75% to 80% are singletons; the top ten hold roughly 8%. CDR3 length: 14 amino acids. Germline trimming cut 5 bases from V and 5 bases from J; bases unmatched to any gene: 7. The germline gives CDR1 SGHVS, CDR2 FNYEAQ. The origin of this receptor is a man in his late teens or twenties in good health and CMV-seropositive. The chain uses TRBV7-6 and TRBJ2-5; 8 positions match TRBD2. The source material was PBMCs. CDR3 sequence (DNA): TGTGCCAGCAGCCCCCCGCCGGGGGGGGAGACCCAGTACTTC. Protein: CASSPPPGGETQYF.